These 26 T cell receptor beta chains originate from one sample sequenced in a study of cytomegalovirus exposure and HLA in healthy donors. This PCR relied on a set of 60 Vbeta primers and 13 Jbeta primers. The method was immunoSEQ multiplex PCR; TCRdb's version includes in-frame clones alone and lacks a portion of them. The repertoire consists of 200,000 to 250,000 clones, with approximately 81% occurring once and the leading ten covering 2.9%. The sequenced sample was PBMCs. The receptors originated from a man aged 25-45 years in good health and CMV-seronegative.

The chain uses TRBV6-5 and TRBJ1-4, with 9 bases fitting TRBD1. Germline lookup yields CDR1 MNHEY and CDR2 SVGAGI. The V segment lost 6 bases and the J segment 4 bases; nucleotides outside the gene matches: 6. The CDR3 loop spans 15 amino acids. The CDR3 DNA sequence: TGTGCCAGCAGGGGGGACAGGGCGCTTAATGAAAAACTGTTTTTT. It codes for CASRGDRALNEKLFF.

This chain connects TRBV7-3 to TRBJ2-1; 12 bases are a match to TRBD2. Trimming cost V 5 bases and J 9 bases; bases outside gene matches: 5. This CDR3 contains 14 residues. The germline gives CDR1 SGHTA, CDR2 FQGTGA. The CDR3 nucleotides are TGTGCCAGCAGCGCTAGCGGGGGGGCTGGTGAGCAGTTCTTC. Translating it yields CASSASGGAGEQFF.

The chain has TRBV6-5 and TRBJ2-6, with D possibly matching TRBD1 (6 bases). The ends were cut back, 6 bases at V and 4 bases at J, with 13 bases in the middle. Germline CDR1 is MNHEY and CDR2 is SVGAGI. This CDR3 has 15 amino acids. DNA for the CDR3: TGTGCCAGCAGCACGGCAGGGGCGGGGGCCAACGTCCTGACTTTC. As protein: CASSTAGAGANVLTF.

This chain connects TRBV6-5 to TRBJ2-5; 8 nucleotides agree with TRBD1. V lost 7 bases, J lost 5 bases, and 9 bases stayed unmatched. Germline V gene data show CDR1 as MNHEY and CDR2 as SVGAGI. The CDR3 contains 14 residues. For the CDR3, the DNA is TGTGCCAGCACTGACAGGGGAGTTACGGAGACCCAGTACTTC. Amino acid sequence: CASTDRGVTETQYF.

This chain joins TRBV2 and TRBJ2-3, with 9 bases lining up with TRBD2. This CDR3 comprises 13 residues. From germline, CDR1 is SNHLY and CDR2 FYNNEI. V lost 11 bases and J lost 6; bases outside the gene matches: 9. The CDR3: CASGGGAGDTQYF. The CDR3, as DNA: TGTGCCTCCGGCGGGGGGGCCGGCGATACGCAGTATTTT.

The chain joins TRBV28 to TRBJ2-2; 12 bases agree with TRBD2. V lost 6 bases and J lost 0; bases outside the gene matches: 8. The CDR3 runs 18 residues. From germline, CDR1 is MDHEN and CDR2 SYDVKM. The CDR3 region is CASRGRLAGVTNTGELFF. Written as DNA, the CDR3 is TGTGCCAGCAGGGGAAGACTAGCGGGGGTAACGAACACCGGGGAGCTGTTTTTT.

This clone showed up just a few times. The CDR3, as DNA: TGTGCCAGCAGTCGGACTAGCGGGGGGGCCGCGGAGACCCAGTACTTC. Protein product: CASSRTSGGAAETQYF. V and J are TRBV11-2 and TRBJ2-5; 15 bases fit TRBD2. Germline trimming cut 6 bases from V and 5 bases from J; bases unmatched to any gene: 7. The CDR3 totals 16 residues. Germline V gene data show CDR1 as SGHAT and CDR2 as FQNNGV.

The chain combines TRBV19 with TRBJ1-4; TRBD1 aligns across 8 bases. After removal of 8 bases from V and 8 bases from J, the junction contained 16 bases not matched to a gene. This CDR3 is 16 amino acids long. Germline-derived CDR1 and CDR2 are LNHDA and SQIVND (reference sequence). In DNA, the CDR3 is TGTGCCAGTCGGACAGGGACAGAGCCTTGGAGAGAAAAACTGTTTTTT. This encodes CASRTGTEPWREKLFF. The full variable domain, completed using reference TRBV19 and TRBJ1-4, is DGGITQSPKYLFRKEGQNVTLSCEQNLNHDAMYWYRQDPGQGLRLIYYSQIVNDFQKGDIAEGYSVSREKKESFPLTVTSAQKNPTAFYLCASRTGTEPWREKLFFGSGTQLSVL.

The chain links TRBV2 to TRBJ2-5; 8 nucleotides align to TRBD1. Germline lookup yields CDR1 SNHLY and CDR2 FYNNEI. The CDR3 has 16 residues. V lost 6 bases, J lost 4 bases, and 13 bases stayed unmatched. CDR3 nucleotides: TGTGCCAGCAGAACACGAACAGGGGGTGCGCGAGAGACCCAGTACTTC. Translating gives CASRTRTGGARETQYF.

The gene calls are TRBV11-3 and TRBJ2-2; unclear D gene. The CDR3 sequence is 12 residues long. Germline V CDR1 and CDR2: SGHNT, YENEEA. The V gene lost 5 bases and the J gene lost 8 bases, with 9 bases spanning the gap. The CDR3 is CASSGSRGELFF. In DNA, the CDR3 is TGTGCCAGCAGCGGGTCTAGAGGGGAGCTGTTTTTT.

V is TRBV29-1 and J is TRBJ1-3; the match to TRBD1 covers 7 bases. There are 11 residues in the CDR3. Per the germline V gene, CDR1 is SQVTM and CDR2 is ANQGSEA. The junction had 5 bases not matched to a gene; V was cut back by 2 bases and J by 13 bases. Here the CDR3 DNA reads TGCAGCGTTGAATGGGACAGAACGATATATTTT. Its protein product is CSVEWDRTIYF. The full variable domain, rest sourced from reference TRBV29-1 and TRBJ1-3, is SAVISQKPSRDICQRGTSLTIQCQVDSQVTMMFWYRQQPGQSLTLIATANQGSEATYESGFVIDKFPISRPNLTFSTLTVSNMSPEDSSIYLCSVEWDRTIYFGEGSWLTVV.

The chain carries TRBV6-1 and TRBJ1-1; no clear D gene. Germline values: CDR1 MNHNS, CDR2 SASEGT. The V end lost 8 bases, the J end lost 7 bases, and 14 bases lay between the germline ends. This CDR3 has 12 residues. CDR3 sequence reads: CASGRGWSEAFF. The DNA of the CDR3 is TGTGCCAGCGGTCGGGGATGGAGTGAAGCTTTCTTT.

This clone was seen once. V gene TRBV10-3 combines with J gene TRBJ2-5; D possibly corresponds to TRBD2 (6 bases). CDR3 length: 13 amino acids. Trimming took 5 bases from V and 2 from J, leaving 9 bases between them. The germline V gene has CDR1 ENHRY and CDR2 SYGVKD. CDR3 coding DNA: TGTGCCATCAGTCGGGACTCTCAAGAGACCCAGTACTTC. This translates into CAISRDSQETQYF.

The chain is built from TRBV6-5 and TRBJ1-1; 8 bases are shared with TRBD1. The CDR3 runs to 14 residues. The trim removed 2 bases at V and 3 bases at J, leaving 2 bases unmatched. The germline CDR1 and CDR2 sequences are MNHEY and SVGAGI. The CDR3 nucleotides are TGTGCCAGCAGTTACGGGACAGGCGACACTGAAGCTTTCTTT. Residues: CASSYGTGDTEAFF.

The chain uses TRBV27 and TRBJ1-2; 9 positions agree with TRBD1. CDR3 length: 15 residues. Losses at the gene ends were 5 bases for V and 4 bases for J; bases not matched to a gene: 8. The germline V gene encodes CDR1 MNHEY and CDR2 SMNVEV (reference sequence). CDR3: CASSLTTGGAYGYTF. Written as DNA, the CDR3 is TGTGCCAGCAGTCTAACAACAGGGGGCGCCTATGGCTACACCTTC.

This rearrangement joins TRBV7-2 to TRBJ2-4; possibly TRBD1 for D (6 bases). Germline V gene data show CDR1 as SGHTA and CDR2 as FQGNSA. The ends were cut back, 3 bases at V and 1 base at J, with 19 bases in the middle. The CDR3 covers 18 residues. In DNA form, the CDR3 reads TGTGCCAGCAGCTTTCTTCGCACAGGGTATCTGGCCAAAAACATTCAGTACTTC. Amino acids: CASSFLRTGYLAKNIQYF.

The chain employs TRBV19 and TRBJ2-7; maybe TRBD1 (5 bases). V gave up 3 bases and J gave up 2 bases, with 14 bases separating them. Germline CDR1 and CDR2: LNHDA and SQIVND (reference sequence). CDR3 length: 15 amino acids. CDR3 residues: CASSIRRQGTYEQYF. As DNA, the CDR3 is TGTGCCAGTAGTATTCGACGGCAGGGCACCTACGAGCAGTACTTC.

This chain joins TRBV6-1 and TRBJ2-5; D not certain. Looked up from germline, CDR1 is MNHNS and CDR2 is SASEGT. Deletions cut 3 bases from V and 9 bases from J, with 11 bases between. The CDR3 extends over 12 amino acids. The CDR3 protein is CASSESQVPQYF. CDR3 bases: TGTGCCAGCAGTGAGAGTCAAGTTCCCCAGTACTTC.

The chain's CDR3 is CASSQALDGGSDGYTF. For the CDR3, the DNA is TGCGCCAGCAGCCAGGCCCTCGACGGGGGATCGGATGGCTACACCTTC. This chain links TRBV4-3 with TRBJ1-2; TRBD1 is a possible D gene (5 bases). There are 16 residues in the CDR3. CDR1 is LGHNA and CDR2 is YSLEER in the germline V gene. The germline V and J ends were trimmed by 3 bases and 6 bases, with 20 bases remaining between them.

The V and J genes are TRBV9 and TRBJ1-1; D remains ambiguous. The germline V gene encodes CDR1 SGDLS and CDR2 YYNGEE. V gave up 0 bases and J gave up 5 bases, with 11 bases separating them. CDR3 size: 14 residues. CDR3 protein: CASSVDAVGTEAFF. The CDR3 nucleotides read TGTGCCAGCAGCGTAGATGCGGTGGGTACTGAAGCTTTCTTT.

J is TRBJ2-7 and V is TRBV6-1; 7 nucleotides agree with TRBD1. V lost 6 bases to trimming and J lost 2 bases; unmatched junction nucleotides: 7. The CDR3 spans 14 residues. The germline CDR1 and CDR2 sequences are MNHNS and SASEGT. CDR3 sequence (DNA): TGTGCCAGCAGGAGAGGGACAGTCGCCTACGAGCAGTACTTC. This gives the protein CASRRGTVAYEQYF.

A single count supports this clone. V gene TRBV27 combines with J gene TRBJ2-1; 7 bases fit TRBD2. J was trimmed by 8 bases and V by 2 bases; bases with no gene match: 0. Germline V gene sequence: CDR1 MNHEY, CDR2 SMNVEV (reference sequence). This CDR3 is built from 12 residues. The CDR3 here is CASSLGGDEQFF. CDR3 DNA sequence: TGTGCCAGCAGTTTAGGGGGGGATGAGCAGTTCTTC.

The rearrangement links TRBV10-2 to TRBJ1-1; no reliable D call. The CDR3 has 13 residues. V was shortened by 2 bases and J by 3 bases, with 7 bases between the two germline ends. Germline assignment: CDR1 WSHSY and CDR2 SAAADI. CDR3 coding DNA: TGCGCCAGCAGTGAGGGAGGGTACACTGAAGCTTTCTTT. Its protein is CASSEGGYTEAFF.

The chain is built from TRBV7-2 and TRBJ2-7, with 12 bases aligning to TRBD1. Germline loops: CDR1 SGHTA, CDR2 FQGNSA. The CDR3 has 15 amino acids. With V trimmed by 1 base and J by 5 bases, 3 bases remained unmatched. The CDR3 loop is CASSLGGQGANEQYF. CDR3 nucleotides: TGTGCCAGCAGCTTAGGGGGACAGGGGGCCAACGAGCAGTACTTC.

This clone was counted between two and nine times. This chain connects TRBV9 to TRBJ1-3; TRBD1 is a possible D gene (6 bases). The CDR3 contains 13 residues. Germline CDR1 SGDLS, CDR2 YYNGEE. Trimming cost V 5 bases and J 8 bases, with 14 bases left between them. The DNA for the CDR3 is TGTGCCAGCAGGCGGGCAGGGGACGACACCATATATTTT. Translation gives CASRRAGDDTIYF.

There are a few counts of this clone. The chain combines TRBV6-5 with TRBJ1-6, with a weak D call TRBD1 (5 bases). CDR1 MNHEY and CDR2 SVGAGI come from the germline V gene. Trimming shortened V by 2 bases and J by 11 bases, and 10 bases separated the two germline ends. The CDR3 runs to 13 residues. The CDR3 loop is CASSYQGLAPLHF. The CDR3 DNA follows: TGTGCCAGCAGTTACCAGGGTTTGGCACCCCTCCACTTT.